The source of this TCR beta chain is a study of T cell responses to AZD1222 COVID-19 vaccine. Study at large: Second-dose timings of about 4 or about 12 weeks were pooled.

Measured with immunoSEQ multiplex PCR; TCRdb has only the in-frame clones, and not every one. The data show more than 95,000 clones, with about 90% seen just once and over 0.95% held by the top ten. Notes on this clone: Its antigen remains unknown.

The CDR3 spans 15 residues. The germline CDR1 and CDR2 sequences are SGHRS and YFSETQ. J was trimmed by 2 bases and V by 0 bases; bases with no gene match: 4. Notes on the study in general: Repertoire sampling happened only post peak T cell response. Spike-wide coverage was observed for vaccine-associated CD4 TCRs, with dominant responses at 160-218 and 743-854. Epitopes outside B.1.351 and B.1.1.7 mutated regions reportedly drew nearly half of spike TCRs.

This clonotype was sampled from an adult in good health. V gene TRBV5-1 combines with J gene TRBJ2-7; 8 nucleotides line up with TRBD1. The source was peripheral blood, collected on day 0 of AZD1222 vaccination. The CDR3 here is CASSLGSGGTYEQYF. The CDR3 DNA sequence: TGCGCCAGCAGCTTGGGGTCAGGGGGCACCTACGAGCAGTACTTC.